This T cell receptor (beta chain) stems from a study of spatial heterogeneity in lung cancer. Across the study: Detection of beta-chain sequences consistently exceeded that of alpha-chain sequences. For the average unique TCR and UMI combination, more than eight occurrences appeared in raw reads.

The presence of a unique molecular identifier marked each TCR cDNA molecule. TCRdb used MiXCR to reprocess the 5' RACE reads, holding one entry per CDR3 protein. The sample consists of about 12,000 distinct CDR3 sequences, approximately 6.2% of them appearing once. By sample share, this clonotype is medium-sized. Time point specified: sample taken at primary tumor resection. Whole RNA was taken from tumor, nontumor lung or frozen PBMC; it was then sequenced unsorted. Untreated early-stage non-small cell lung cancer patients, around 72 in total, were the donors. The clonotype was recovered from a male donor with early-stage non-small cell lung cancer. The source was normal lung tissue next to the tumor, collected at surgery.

The CDR3 sequence is CASSAGLAGFTDTQYF. The CDR3 coding sequence is TGCGCCAGCAGCGCGGGACTAGCGGGATTCACAGATACGCAGTATTTT. The J gene is TRBJ2-3, the V gene TRBV5-1; 13 nucleotides match TRBD2. The germline V gene encodes CDR1 SGHRS and CDR2 YFSETQ. J gave up 2 bases and V 4 bases, and 4 bases lay outside the gene matches. The CDR3 is 16 residues long.